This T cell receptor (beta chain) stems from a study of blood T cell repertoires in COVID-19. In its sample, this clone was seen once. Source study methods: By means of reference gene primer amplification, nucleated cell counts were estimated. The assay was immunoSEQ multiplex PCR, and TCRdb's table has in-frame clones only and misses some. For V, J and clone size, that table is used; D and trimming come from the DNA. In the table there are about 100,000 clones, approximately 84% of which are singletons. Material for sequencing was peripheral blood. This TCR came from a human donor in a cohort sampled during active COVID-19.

CDR3 region: CASSQDKGATNEKLFF. In DNA, the CDR3 is TGTGCCAGCAGTCAGGACAAGGGTGCAACTAATGAAAAACTGTTTTTT. The chain recombines TRBV6-6 with TRBJ1-4; possibly TRBD1 for D (5 bases). CDR3 length: 16 residues. V lost 5 bases and J lost 0, with 13 bases in between. Looked up from germline, CDR1 is MNHNY and CDR2 is SVGAGI (reference sequence).